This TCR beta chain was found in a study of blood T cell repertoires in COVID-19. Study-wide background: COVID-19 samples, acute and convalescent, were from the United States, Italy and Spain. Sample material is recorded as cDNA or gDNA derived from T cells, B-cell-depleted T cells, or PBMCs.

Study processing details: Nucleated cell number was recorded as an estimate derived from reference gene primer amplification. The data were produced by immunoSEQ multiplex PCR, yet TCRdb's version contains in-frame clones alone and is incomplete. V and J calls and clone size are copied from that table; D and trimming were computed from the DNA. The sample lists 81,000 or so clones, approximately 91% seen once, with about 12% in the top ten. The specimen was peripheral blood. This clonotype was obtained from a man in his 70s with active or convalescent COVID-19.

The CDR3, as DNA: TGTGCCAGCAGCGGCGTGACAGCTAACTATGGCTACACCTTC. Protein sequence: CASSGVTANYGYTF. This chain joins TRBV9 and TRBJ1-2; possibly TRBD1 for D (5 bases). This CDR3 contains 14 residues. Germline V gives CDR1 SGDLS, CDR2 YYNGEE. Trimming took off 3 bases at V and 0 bases at J, with 9 bases between the two ends.